This passage covers 3 T cell receptor beta chains from one sample sequenced in a study of cytomegalovirus exposure and HLA in healthy donors. 13 Jbeta primers and 60 Vbeta primers were used for the PCR. TCRdb's table, derived via immunoSEQ multiplex PCR, lists solely in-frame clones and lacks some. The data show 110,000 to 150,000 clones, with roughly 80% seen just once and under 3% held by the top ten. The sequencing sample was made of PBMCs. The source is a female donor in good health and CMV-seronegative.

CDR3 coding DNA: TGTGCCAGCTCAAATTCCGGGACTGGGATTCATTACGAGCAGTACTTC. This gives the protein CASSNSGTGIHYEQYF. This chain links TRBV5-4 with TRBJ2-7, with D maybe TRBD2 (6 bases). The CDR3 runs 16 residues. Germline CDR1 reads SGHNT; CDR2 reads YYREEE (reference sequence). Trimming removed 7 bases at V and 4 bases at J, with 24 bases between.

The V call is TRBV13, the J call TRBJ2-1; D perhaps matches TRBD2 (6 bases). The CDR3 loop spans 14 amino acids. The germline V gene has CDR1 PRHDT and CDR2 FYEKMQ (reference sequence). Trimming left V 1 base short and J 6 bases short, with 10 bases between. The chain's CDR3 is CASSLAGEINEQFF. CDR3 coding DNA: TGTGCCAGCAGCTTAGCGGGAGAAATCAATGAGCAGTTCTTC.

This CDR3 is CASMGQRGEAFF. Here the CDR3 DNA reads TGTGCCAGTATGGGGCAGCGGGGAGAAGCTTTCTTT. The chain employs TRBV19 and TRBJ1-1; the D gene is possibly TRBD1 (5 bases). This CDR3 region has 12 residues. V lost 7 bases, J lost 8 bases, and 14 bases lay in between. Germline loops: CDR1 LNHDA, CDR2 SQIVND (reference sequence).